The T cell receptor beta chain described here comes from a study of shared clonotypes between healthy human individuals. Germline CDR1 reads SGHNT; CDR2 reads YYREEE (reference sequence). The CDR3 sequence is 16 residues long. The V end was cut by 0 bases, the J end by 3 bases, with 16 bases between. Clones were read by immunoSEQ multiplex PCR, and TCRdb kept only the in-frame ones, dropping some. The sample lists 2 million to 2.5 million clones; approximately 94% were seen once. This chain links TRBV5-4 with TRBJ2-7; D is unclear. This receptor was taken from a man aged 18 to 30 in good health. Sequencing was done on a sample of naive CD4+ T cells sorted from blood. Specified subset: CD45RA+ positively selected. In DNA, the CDR3 is TGTGCCAGCAGCTTGGACCCGGCCTTGGGGATCTACGAGCAGTACTTC. Translating gives CASSLDPALGIYEQYF.